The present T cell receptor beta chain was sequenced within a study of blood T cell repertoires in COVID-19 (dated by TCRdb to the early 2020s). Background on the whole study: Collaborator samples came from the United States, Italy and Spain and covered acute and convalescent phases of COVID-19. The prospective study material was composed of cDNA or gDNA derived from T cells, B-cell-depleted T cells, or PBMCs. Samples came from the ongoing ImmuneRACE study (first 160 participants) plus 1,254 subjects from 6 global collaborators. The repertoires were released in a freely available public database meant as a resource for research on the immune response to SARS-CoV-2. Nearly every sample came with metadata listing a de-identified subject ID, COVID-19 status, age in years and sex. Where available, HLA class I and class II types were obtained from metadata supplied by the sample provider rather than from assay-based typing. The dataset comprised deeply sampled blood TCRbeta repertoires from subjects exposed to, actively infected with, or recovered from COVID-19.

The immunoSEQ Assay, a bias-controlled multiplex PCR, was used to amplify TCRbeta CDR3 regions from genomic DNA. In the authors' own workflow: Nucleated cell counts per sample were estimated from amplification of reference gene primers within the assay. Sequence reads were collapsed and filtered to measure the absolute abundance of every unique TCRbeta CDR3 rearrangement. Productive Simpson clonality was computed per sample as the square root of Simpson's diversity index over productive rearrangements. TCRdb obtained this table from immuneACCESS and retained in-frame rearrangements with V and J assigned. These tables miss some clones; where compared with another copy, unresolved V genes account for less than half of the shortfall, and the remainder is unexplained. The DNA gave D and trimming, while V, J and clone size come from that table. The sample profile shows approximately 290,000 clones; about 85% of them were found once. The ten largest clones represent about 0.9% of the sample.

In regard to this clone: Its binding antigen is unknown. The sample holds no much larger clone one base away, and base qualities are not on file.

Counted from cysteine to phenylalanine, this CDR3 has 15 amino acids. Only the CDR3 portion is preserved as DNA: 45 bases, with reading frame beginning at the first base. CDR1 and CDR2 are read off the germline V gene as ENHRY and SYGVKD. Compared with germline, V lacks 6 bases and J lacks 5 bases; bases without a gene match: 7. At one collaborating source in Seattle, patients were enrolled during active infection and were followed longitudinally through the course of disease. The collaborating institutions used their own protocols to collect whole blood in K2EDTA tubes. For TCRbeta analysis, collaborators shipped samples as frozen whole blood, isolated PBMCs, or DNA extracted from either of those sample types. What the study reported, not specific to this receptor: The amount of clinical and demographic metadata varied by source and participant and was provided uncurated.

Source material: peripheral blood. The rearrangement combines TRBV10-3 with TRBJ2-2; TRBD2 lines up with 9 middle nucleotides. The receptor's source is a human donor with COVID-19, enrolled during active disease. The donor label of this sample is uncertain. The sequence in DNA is TGTGCCATCAGAAATAGCGGGAGAATTACCGGGGAGCTGTTTTTT. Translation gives CAIRNSGRITGELFF.